A single sample gave rise to the 9 T cell receptor beta chains below, sequenced in a study of T cells in Graves' hyperthyroidism and ophthalmopathy. Amplification of TCR beta CDR3 regions used RNA as the template. The HTBI primer set drove a first-round RT-PCR of the TCR CDR3. Each CDR3 protein is one row after TCRdb ran MiXCR on the multiplex PCR reads. The sample holds some 550,000 distinct CDR3 sequences, roughly 20% seen once. Sequencing used blood. Receptor source: a man between 18 and 29 years old with Graves' hyperthyroidism.

The rearrangement joins TRBV13 to TRBJ1-6; D gene ambiguous. This CDR3 contains 14 residues. Trimming removed 6 bases at V and 5 bases at J, with 11 bases between. The V gene's germline CDR1 is PRHDT and CDR2 FYEKMQ (reference sequence). CDR3 DNA: TGTGCCAGCAGGCCCGGAGTCCATAATTCACCCCTCCACTTT. Encoded protein: CASRPGVHNSPLHF.

With regard to this clonotype: This may arise from a read error, as a much more abundant clone is one base away. The V call is TRBV5-1, the J call TRBJ2-7; 7 bases are shared with TRBD1. The germline V gene encodes CDR1 SGHRS and CDR2 YFSETQ. The CDR3 length is 14 residues. The CDR3, as DNA: TGCGCCAGCAGCATGACAGGGAGCTCCGACGAGCAGTACTTC. Protein product: CASSMTGSSDEQYF.

This clonotype was recorded at least ten times. The chain is built from TRBV6-5 and TRBJ2-7; 8 positions match TRBD2. This CDR3 comprises 13 residues. Germline V lookup: CDR1 MNHEY, CDR2 SVGAGI. V was clipped by 7 bases and J by 3 bases; unmatched bases: 5. The CDR3 loop is CASNSGGDYEQYF. The DNA of the CDR3 is TGTGCCAGCAACTCCGGGGGGGACTACGAGCAGTACTTC.

V and J are TRBV6-1 and TRBJ2-7; 9 nucleotides line up with TRBD1. Germline CDR1 and CDR2: MNHNS and SASEGT. The CDR3 length is 15 residues. Trimming cost V 6 bases and J 4 bases; bases outside gene matches: 10. CDR3 residues: CASRGGGTGNYEQYF. CDR3 nucleotide sequence: TGTGCCAGCAGAGGGGGTGGGACAGGGAATTACGAGCAGTACTTC.

This clonotype was detected only a few times. This chain joins TRBV4-1 and TRBJ2-7; D uncertain. Germline CDR1 is MGHRA and CDR2 is YSYEKL. The CDR3 is 14 residues long. The germline V and J ends were trimmed by 3 bases and 2 bases, with 11 bases remaining between them. The CDR3 nucleotides read TGCGCCAGCAGCCAGGACCGAGGAACCTACGAGCAGTACTTC. This encodes CASSQDRGTYEQYF.

This clonotype came up many times. The V call is TRBV12-3 or TRBV12-4, the J call TRBJ1-1; 7 bases align to TRBD1. The V segment lost 4 bases and the J segment 3 bases; nucleotides outside the gene matches: 5. The CDR3 is 14 amino acids. Written as DNA, the CDR3 is TGTGCCAGCAGTTGGGAAACAGGGGACACTGAAGCTTTCTTT. This sequence encodes CASSWETGDTEAFF.

This clonotype was counted ten times or more. V usage is TRBV4-1 and J usage is TRBJ2-7; D is perhaps TRBD1 (6 bases). The V end lost 4 bases, the J end lost 3 bases, and 13 bases lay between the germline ends. The germline V gene has CDR1 MGHRA and CDR2 YSYEKL. The CDR3 loop spans 14 amino acids. The CDR3 sequence is CASSPNRVSYEQYF. As DNA, the CDR3 is TGCGCCAGCAGCCCGAACAGGGTAAGCTACGAGCAGTACTTC.

The V and J genes are TRBV27 and TRBJ2-2; 7 bases line up with TRBD2. The CDR3 contains 15 residues. The trim removed 6 bases at V and 0 bases at J, leaving 4 bases unmatched. Germline V gene lookup returns CDR1 MNHEY and CDR2 SMNVEV (reference sequence). For the CDR3, the DNA is TGTGCCAGCAGCTTACTAGCGTCGAACACCGGGGAGCTGTTTTTT. It codes for CASSLLASNTGELFF.

This clonotype was recorded at least ten times. The rearrangement joins TRBV28 to TRBJ2-7; TRBD1 aligns across 9 bases. CDR3 length equals 14 residues. Germline CDR1 MDHEN, CDR2 SYDVKM. V shed 2 bases and J 5 bases; nucleotides not matched to a gene: 4. In nucleotides, the CDR3 is TGTGCCAGCAGTTTAACAGGGGGCGGGAACGAGCAGTACTTC. Its protein product is CASSLTGGGNEQYF.